Each of the 29 T cell receptor beta chains below was sequenced from the same sample in a study of CD8 T cells in ankylosing spondylitis. From the 5' RACE reads, TCRdb called clonotypes with MiXCR, one entry per CDR3 protein. The table lists around 220,000 distinct CDR3 sequences, more than 9% of them singletons, with around a fifth in the top ten. The sequencing sample was made of blood, either unsorted or a sorted T cell fraction (not recorded which). The receptors originated from a male donor with ankylosing spondylitis or in good health (not recorded which).

The rearrangement uses TRBV12-3 or TRBV12-4 and TRBJ2-1, with unresolved D. The CDR3 is 14 amino acids. Trimming removed 1 base at V and 3 bases at J, with 7 bases between. In DNA form, the CDR3 reads TGTGCCAGCAGTTTAGTAGGCCTCTACAATGAGCAGTTCTTC. The encoded protein is CASSLVGLYNEQFF.

V is TRBV6-1 and J is TRBJ2-5, with D possibly being TRBD2 (6 bases). This CDR3 has 14 amino acids. V lost 11 bases and J 5 bases, leaving 21 bases between the germline ends. CDR1 and CDR2 (germline): MNHNS, SASEGT. DNA for the CDR3: TGTGCCCATGGGGGGACGATCGAATTCGAGACCCAGTACTTC. Translated, it gives CAHGGTIEFETQYF.

This clonotype has a count of ten or more. This chain links TRBV20-1 with TRBJ2-5, with unresolved D. The CDR3 is 13 residues long. V gave up 7 bases and J gave up 0 bases, with 12 bases separating them. Germline V gene sequence: CDR1 DFQATT, CDR2 SNEGSKA (reference sequence). The CDR3 loop is CSVPTPYQETQYF. As DNA, the CDR3 is TGCAGTGTCCCGACTCCGTACCAAGAGACCCAGTACTTC.

This clonotype appeared many times. This chain connects TRBV12-3 or TRBV12-4 to TRBJ2-7, with D perhaps TRBD1 (5 bases). The CDR3 totals 14 residues. Trimming shortened V by 8 bases and J by 1 base, and 15 bases separated the two germline ends. The CDR3 sequence is CASGLTGLSYEQYF. The CDR3 region has the DNA TGTGCCAGCGGCCTTACAGGATTATCCTACGAGCAGTACTTC.

This clonotype was detected only a few times. The chain carries TRBV12-3 or TRBV12-4 and TRBJ2-2; 8 bases fit TRBD1. J was trimmed by 5 bases and V by 2 bases; bases with no gene match: 10. The CDR3 contains 17 residues. CDR3 coding DNA: TGTGCCAGCAGTTTAATTGCCCAGGGGGCATATACCGGGGAGCTGTTTTTT. As protein: CASSLIAQGAYTGELFF.

This clonotype came up many times. Here the CDR3 DNA reads TGCAGCGCTGCAGGGGCGCCGAACACTGAAGCTTTCTTT. Translation: CSAAGAPNTEAFF. This sequence joins TRBV29-1 and TRBJ1-1; a possible D gene is TRBD1 (6 bases). Trimming shortened V by 7 bases and J by 1 base, and 13 bases separated the two germline ends. Germline assignment: CDR1 SQVTM and CDR2 ANQGSEA. The CDR3 runs 13 residues.

Remarks on this clonotype: This could be a read error, since a much larger clone is one nucleotide away. A read error is likely, as this CDR3 ends without the conserved phenylalanine or tryptophan. The chain uses TRBV10-3 and TRBJ2-3, with D perhaps matching TRBD2 (6 bases). Trimming pared 8 bases from V and 4 bases from J, leaving 19 bases between. Germline V lookup: CDR1 ENHRY, CDR2 SYGVKD. The CDR3 has 15 residues. The CDR3 region is CAIGALGTSPDTQYL. The CDR3 region has the DNA TGTGCCATCGGGGCCCTCGGCACTAGCCCAGATACGCAGTATTTA.

In this sample, this clonotype turned up many times. V gene TRBV12-3 or TRBV12-4 combines with J gene TRBJ1-4; no firm D call. Deletions cut 3 bases from V and 5 bases from J, with 16 bases between. CDR3 length equals 16 residues. As DNA, the CDR3 is TGTGCCAGCAGTTTTCAGCAGGCCCAAGGGAATGAAAAACTGTTTTTT. Translated: CASSFQQAQGNEKLFF.

This clonotype has at least ten counts. The rearrangement uses TRBV12-3 or TRBV12-4 and TRBJ2-2, with TRBD1 identical over 11 bases. Trimming removed 5 bases from V and 5 bases from J; junction bases left unmatched: 7. This CDR3 contains 16 residues. The DNA of the CDR3 is TGTGCCAGCAGTGAGTCCGGGACAGGGGGGACCGGGGAGCTGTTTTTT. This codes for CASSESGTGGTGELFF.

This clonotype showed up just a few times. The chain employs TRBV5-1 and TRBJ1-2; D is unclear. CDR1 SGHRS and CDR2 YFSETQ come from the germline V gene. The CDR3 consists of 16 residues. Between the trimmed V and J ends, which lost 2 bases and 0 bases, there was a span of 14 bases. The CDR3 DNA follows: TGCGCCAGCAGCTTAGACTCGGCCGGCTCTAACTATGGCTACACCTTC. It codes for CASSLDSAGSNYGYTF.

This clonotype was seen ten or more times. The gene calls are TRBV3-1 and TRBJ2-7; 7 positions match TRBD2. CDR1 and CDR2 (germline): LGHDT, YNNKEL (reference sequence). This CDR3 comprises 14 residues. V shed 4 bases, J shed 9 bases, and the junction held 12 bases outside the gene matches. CDR3 sequence: CASSPPIGGGRQYF. The CDR3, as DNA: TGTGCCAGCAGCCCCCCCATTGGGGGGGGGAGGCAGTACTTC.

This clonotype was seen a handful of times. This chain joins TRBV5-6 and TRBJ2-7; TRBD2 aligns across 13 bases. This CDR3 has 16 residues. Trimming cost V 4 bases and J 1 base; bases outside gene matches: 5. The germline gives CDR1 SGHDT, CDR2 YYEEEE. In DNA form, the CDR3 reads TGTGCCAGCAGCGCGGGACTAGCGGGGAGGTCCTACGAGCAGTACTTC. Amino acid sequence: CASSAGLAGRSYEQYF.

This clonotype has a count of ten or more. The chain carries TRBV20-1 and TRBJ2-7; 12 bases match TRBD1. The length of the CDR3 is 16 residues. Germline lookup yields CDR1 DFQATT and CDR2 SNEGSKA (reference sequence). V trimming: 2 bases; J trimming: 7 bases; junction bases outside the gene matches: 12. The CDR3 DNA reads TGCAGTGCTAGATCCAATGGGGGGACAGGGGGCTTTGAGCAGTACTTC. This gives the protein CSARSNGGTGGFEQYF.

In this sample, this clonotype turned up many times. J is TRBJ2-3 and V is TRBV9; D is unclear. The germline gives CDR1 SGDLS, CDR2 YYNGEE. The ends were cut back, 0 bases at V and 4 bases at J, with 6 bases in the middle. The CDR3 sequence is 13 residues long. DNA of the CDR3: TGTGCCAGCAGCGTAGCGCCGTCAGATACGCAGTATTTT. It is translated as CASSVAPSDTQYF.

This clonotype was observed at least ten times. This chain connects TRBV5-6 to TRBJ2-1; no clear D. The V gene lost 2 bases and the J gene lost 8 bases, with 17 bases spanning the gap. The CDR3 has 15 amino acids. Germline values: CDR1 SGHDT, CDR2 YYEEEE. In DNA, the CDR3 is TGTGCCAGCAGCTTATTGGGCCCGATCGCGGATGAGCAGTTCTTC. Protein product: CASSLLGPIADEQFF.

At least ten counts were recorded for this clonotype. The J gene is TRBJ2-7, the V gene TRBV7-6; 8 bases fit TRBD2. Germline values: CDR1 SGHVS, CDR2 FNYEAQ. This CDR3 spans 14 amino acids. V was clipped by 5 bases and J by 3 bases; unmatched bases: 6. The CDR3 protein is CASSPVAGNYEQYF. The CDR3 DNA reads TGTGCCAGCAGCCCCGTAGCGGGGAACTACGAGCAGTACTTC.

This clonotype was seen only a few times. The rearrangement uses TRBV7-3 and TRBJ1-1; 8 bases map to TRBD1. The CDR3 is 13 amino acids. After removal of 5 bases from V and 7 bases from J, the junction contained 6 bases not matched to a gene. Germline lookup yields CDR1 SGHTA and CDR2 FQGTGA. CDR3 region: CASSRLGTGEAFF. CDR3 bases: TGTGCCAGCAGCCGACTCGGGACAGGTGAAGCTTTCTTT. Variable domain in full (rest from reference TRBV7-3 and TRBJ1-1): GAGVSQTPSNKVTEKGKYVELRCDPISGHTALYWYRQSLGQGPEFLIYFQGTGAADDSGLPNDRFFAVRPEGSVSTLKIQRTERGDSAVYLCASSRLGTGEAFFGQGTRLTVV.

This clonotype occurred many times. The rearrangement links TRBV9 to TRBJ2-5, with 10 bases fitting TRBD2. Germline CDR1 and CDR2: SGDLS and YYNGEE. V dropped 0 bases and J dropped 7; count of bases not matched to a gene: 9. The CDR3 loop spans 16 amino acids. The CDR3 DNA reads TGTGCCAGCAGCGTAGTTCCCACTAGCGGGGATGCGACCCAGTACTTC. Translated, it gives CASSVVPTSGDATQYF.

This clonotype occurred many times. The CDR3 region has the DNA TGTGCCAGCAGCTTCAGAGGAACTAATGAAAAACTGTTTTTT. Translation: CASSFRGTNEKLFF. The chain couples TRBV5-5 to TRBJ1-4, with D unresolved. V gave up 2 bases and J gave up 1 base, with 6 bases separating them. The CDR3 extends over 14 amino acids. Germline CDR1 reads SGHKS; CDR2 reads YYEKEE (reference sequence).

This clonotype was seen repeatedly, ten times or more. V is TRBV20-1 and J is TRBJ2-5, with TRBD2 matching over 8 bases. Germline V CDR1 and CDR2: DFQATT, SNEGSKA (reference sequence). Unmatched junction bases numbered 5, after V lost 4 bases and J lost 4 bases. The CDR3 length is 13 residues. CDR3 residues: CSATGGDRETQYF. CDR3 coding DNA: TGCAGTGCTACCGGGGGGGATAGAGAGACCCAGTACTTC.

V and J are TRBV11-2 and TRBJ2-2; no clear D gene. The CDR3 covers 16 residues. Between the trimmed V and J ends, which lost 4 bases and 1 base, there was a span of 13 bases. Germline assignment: CDR1 SGHAT and CDR2 FQNNGV. CDR3 protein: CASSSSRGENTGELFF. DNA for the CDR3: TGTGCCAGCAGCTCCTCCCGAGGCGAGAACACCGGGGAGCTGTTTTTT.

In its sample, this clonotype was seen many times. This chain connects TRBV27 to TRBJ1-1; D remains unclear. V dropped 5 bases and J dropped 3 bases, with 16 bases sitting between them. The CDR3 spans 15 residues. Germline V gene data show CDR1 as MNHEY and CDR2 as SMNVEV (reference sequence). The CDR3 region is CASSNLGLSDTEAFF. The CDR3 nucleotides are TGTGCCAGCAGTAACCTAGGGCTGTCGGACACTGAAGCTTTCTTT.

With respect to this clonotype: A much larger clone sits a single nucleotide away, making a read error possible. V gene TRBV4-2 combines with J gene TRBJ2-5, with D possibly TRBD2 on 5 matching bases. This CDR3 region has 13 residues. Germline V gene sequence: CDR1 LGHNA, CDR2 YNFKEQ. V lost 1 base and J lost 14, with 17 bases in between. CDR3 DNA sequence: TGTGCCAGCAGCCAAGGATTGCTGGGGAGCGGCTACTTC. It encodes CASSQGLLGSGYF.

The chain combines TRBV11-2 with TRBJ2-5; tentative D call: TRBD2 (6 bases). From germline, CDR1 is SGHAT and CDR2 FQNNGV. V lost 5 bases, J lost 1 base, and 8 bases lay in between. This CDR3 region has 13 residues. The CDR3 DNA follows: TGTGCCAGCAGCGCGGGATCCCAAGAGACCCAGTACTTC. It encodes CASSAGSQETQYF.

The table lists this clonotype with a few counts. The chain has TRBV5-1 and TRBJ2-3; a possible D gene is TRBD1 (5 bases). Trimming stripped 4 bases from V and 2 bases from J, with 11 bases between. The germline V gene has CDR1 SGHRS and CDR2 YFSETQ. This CDR3 is 14 amino acids long. This CDR3 is CASSPDSPTDTQYF. The CDR3 DNA follows: TGCGCCAGCAGCCCTGACAGTCCCACAGATACGCAGTATTTT.

This clonotype appeared many times. This chain joins TRBV6-1 and TRBJ1-1, with D possibly matching TRBD1 (5 bases). Germline loops: CDR1 MNHNS, CDR2 SASEGT. V lost 5 bases and J lost 0, with 7 bases in between. This CDR3 spans 13 amino acids. This CDR3 is CASSPQVNTEAFF. The CDR3, as DNA: TGTGCCAGCAGTCCACAGGTGAACACTGAAGCTTTCTTT.

The gene calls are TRBV12-3 or TRBV12-4 and TRBJ2-5, with 12 bases identical to TRBD2. The CDR3 has 17 residues. Trimming took 2 bases from V and 1 from J; bases not matched to a gene: 5. The DNA for the CDR3 is TGTGCCAGCAGTTTATACCTAGCGGGGGGGCCCCAAGAGACCCAGTACTTC. Translation gives CASSLYLAGGPQETQYF.

This sequence joins TRBV12-3 or TRBV12-4 and TRBJ1-2; D ambiguous. The CDR3 consists of 12 residues. V lost 6 bases and J 7 bases, leaving 12 bases between the germline ends. CDR3 in amino acids: CASSRTDLGYTF. The CDR3 DNA reads as TGTGCCAGCAGCCGGACGGACCTTGGCTACACCTTC.

This clonotype has a handful of counts. The chain is built from TRBV3-1 and TRBJ1-1; D is unclear. The V gene lost 4 bases and the J gene lost 4 bases, with 13 bases spanning the gap. Germline V lookup: CDR1 LGHDT, CDR2 YNNKEL (reference sequence). This CDR3 spans 14 amino acids. The CDR3 nucleotides are TGTGCCAGCAGCCCCCTCGGGAGAGGCACTGAAGCTTTCTTT. It codes for CASSPLGRGTEAFF.